Listed here is a single TCR beta chain. Different DNA sequences within this sample yield the same CDR3. The data were produced by immunoSEQ multiplex PCR, yet TCRdb's version contains in-frame clones alone and is incomplete. This sample has more than 40,000 clones; roughly two thirds occur once, and the top ten carry 20% to 30%. The data derive from a study of radiotherapy plus CTLA-4 blockade in lung cancer. This CDR3 contains 16 residues. Germline V gene lookup returns CDR1 MGHRA and CDR2 YSYEKL. After removal of 1 base from V and 2 bases from J, the junction contained 8 bases not matched to a gene.

Sequencing was performed on peripheral blood, taken from a patient treated with radiotherapy plus ipilimumab. J is TRBJ2-7 and V is TRBV4-1, with 7 bases matching TRBD1. The sequence derives from a human donor with non-small cell lung cancer who had a partial response to radiotherapy plus ipilimumab. As DNA, the CDR3 is TGCGCCAGCAGCCAAGCGAGCGACAGGGTTACCTACGAGCAGTACTTC. Translated, it gives CASSQASDRVTYEQYF.